One sample yielded the 12 T cell receptor beta chains listed below, sequenced in a study of blood T cell repertoires in COVID-19. Profiling relied on immunoSEQ multiplex PCR, and the TCRdb table lists in-frame clones only, not all of them. The sample records over 200,000 clones, around nine tenths being singletons. Sequences were obtained from peripheral blood. These receptors all stem from a woman aged 55-70 years with acute or convalescent COVID-19.

This rearrangement joins TRBV3-1 (or the pseudogene TRBV3-2) to TRBJ1-2, with D possibly being TRBD1 (6 bases). Germline assignment: CDR1 LGHDT and CDR2 YNNKEL (reference sequence). V lost 4 bases, J lost 13 bases, and 16 bases lay in between. The CDR3 runs to 12 residues. CDR3 sequence reads: CASSLPQGPVTF. For the CDR3, the DNA is TGTGCCAGCAGCCTCCCACAGGGTCCGGTCACCTTC.

The V gene is TRBV7-9, the J gene TRBJ2-3; 12 positions agree with TRBD2. The CDR3 length is 18 residues. CDR1 is SEHNR, CDR2 FQNEAQ, per germline (reference sequence). Trimming took 1 base from V and 6 from J; bases not matched to a gene: 11. Written as DNA, the CDR3 is TGTGCCAGCAGCTTAGGGTTCTTGACTAGCGGGAGAATTGATACGCAGTATTTT. Protein: CASSLGFLTSGRIDTQYF.

This chain uses TRBV7-9 with TRBJ2-1; TRBD2 matches 11 bases. The CDR3 has 15 residues. After removal of 6 bases from V and 1 base from J, the junction contained 2 bases not matched to a gene. Germline V gene data show CDR1 as SEHNR and CDR2 as FQNEAQ (reference sequence). The CDR3 coding sequence is TGTGCCAGCAGATCTAGCGGGAGGTCCTACAATGAGCAGTTCTTC. This gives the protein CASRSSGRSYNEQFF.

The J gene is TRBJ2-7, the V gene TRBV11-2; 9 bases agree with TRBD1. The V segment lost 4 bases and the J segment 4 bases; nucleotides outside the gene matches: 8. The CDR3 covers 15 residues. CDR1 SGHAT and CDR2 FQNNGV come from the germline V gene. Here the CDR3 reads CASSSTGGAGYEQYF. The CDR3 DNA sequence: TGTGCCAGCAGCTCAACAGGGGGCGCGGGGTACGAGCAGTACTTC.

This sequence joins TRBV6-5 and TRBJ1-1, with 7 bases that match TRBD1. The CDR3 is 15 residues long. Germline V CDR1 and CDR2: MNHEY, SVGAGI. J lost 4 bases, V lost 7 bases, and 12 bases had no gene match. CDR3 DNA: TGTGCCAGCAATCTAGAACAGGGGTTGGGCACTGAAGCTTTCTTT. Translating it yields CASNLEQGLGTEAFF.

This chain joins TRBV5-1 and TRBJ2-5; 9 bases map to TRBD2. CDR3 length equals 17 residues. J gave up 1 base and V 4 bases, and 11 bases lay outside the gene matches. Germline-derived CDR1 and CDR2 are SGHRS and YFSETQ. The CDR3 spells CASSRASGGPLQETQYF. The DNA for the CDR3 is TGCGCCAGCAGCCGGGCAAGCGGGGGGCCCCTCCAAGAGACCCAGTACTTC.

The chain has TRBV3-1 (or the pseudogene TRBV3-2) and TRBJ1-2; the D gene is possibly TRBD1 (6 bases). The germline V gene encodes CDR1 LGHDT and CDR2 YNNKEL (reference sequence). V was trimmed by 4 bases and J by 0 bases, leaving 9 bases between them. This CDR3 spans 14 amino acids. CDR3 DNA sequence: TGTGCCAGCAGCCCCTGGACAGCTAACTATGGCTACACCTTC. Its protein product is CASSPWTANYGYTF.

V is TRBV18 and J is TRBJ2-2, with 7 bases fitting TRBD1. The CDR3 length is 15 residues. Trimming at V came to 6 bases and at J to 1 base, leaving 5 bases not matched to a gene. Germline assignment: CDR1 KGHSH and CDR2 LQKENI. CDR3 DNA: TGTGCCAGCTCCGGAAGACAGGGGAACACCGGGGAGCTGTTTTTT. Protein sequence: CASSGRQGNTGELFF.

This clone was detected once. This chain links TRBV28 with TRBJ2-7; TRBD2 aligns across 9 bases. V lost 6 bases and J lost 2; bases outside the gene matches: 8. The CDR3 extends over 15 amino acids. CDR1 and CDR2 (germline): MDHEN, SYDVKM. The CDR3 region is CASSTKGLAPYEQYF. The CDR3 DNA reads TGTGCCAGCAGCACTAAGGGACTAGCCCCCTACGAGCAGTACTTC. Full variable domain (rest looked up from reference TRBV28 and TRBJ2-7): DVKVTQSSRYLVKRTGEKVFLECVQDMDHENMFWYRQDPGLGLRLIYFSYDVKMKEKGDIPEGYSVSREKKERFSLILESASTNQTSMYLCASSTKGLAPYEQYFGPGTRLTVT.

This clone was picked up one time. This chain links TRBV9 with TRBJ2-7, with a tentative D call TRBD1 (5 bases). V gave up 0 bases and J gave up 7 bases, with 5 bases separating them. This CDR3 has 11 amino acids. Germline loops: CDR1 SGDLS, CDR2 YYNGEE. The CDR3 sequence is CASSVGTEQYF. The CDR3 DNA reads as TGTGCCAGCAGCGTAGGGACAGAGCAGTACTTC.

The chain carries TRBV6-5 and TRBJ1-5, with 8 bases lining up with TRBD1. With 4 bases clipped from V and 2 bases from J, the junction kept 7 bases outside the gene matches. CDR3 size: 16 residues. Germline assignment: CDR1 MNHEY and CDR2 SVGAGI. The CDR3, as DNA: TGTGCCAGCAGTTCTCAGGGGGCGTCGGGCAATCAGCCCCAGCATTTT. Translated: CASSSQGASGNQPQHF.

The rearrangement joins TRBV30 to TRBJ1-5; D is undetermined. In germline, CDR1 is GTSNPN, CDR2 SVGIG (reference sequence). This CDR3 comprises 15 residues. Trimming took 7 bases from V and 2 from J, leaving 18 bases between them. The CDR3 nucleotides read TGTGCCTCAAAAATCCGGGATTATGGCAATCAGCCCCAGCATTTT. Amino acid sequence: CASKIRDYGNQPQHF.